A selection of T cell receptor beta chains follows, all from one sample in a study of blood T cell repertoires in COVID-19. Profiled with immunoSEQ multiplex PCR; TCRdb holds only in-frame clones, not every one. The table lists around 170,000 clones, around 74% of them singletons. Sequencing used peripheral blood. Receptors were obtained from a woman older than 75 with acute or convalescent COVID-19. Both conserved end residues are part of each CDR3. The D gene is left open where the match is weak. For some rows the clone size is stated as once, few or many, or as a class when expanded; others skip it.

CDR3 protein | CDR3 DNA | J gene | D gene | V gene | clone size
CASSPLERGEQYF | TGTGCCAGCTCACCATTAGAGCGAGGCGAGCAGTACTTC | TRBJ2-7 | - | TRBV18 | -
CASSLEGSFSQPQHF | TGTGCCAGCAGTTTGGAGGGGAGTTTCAGTCAGCCCCAGCATTTT | TRBJ1-5 | - | TRBV28 | -
CASVLAGLTGELFF | TGTGCCAGCGTACTAGCGGGACTCACCGGGGAGCTGTTTTTT | TRBJ2-2 | TRBD2 | TRBV2 | -
CASRSGAEETQYF | TGTGCCAGCAGATCAGGGGCAGAAGAGACCCAGTACTTC | TRBJ2-5 | - | TRBV28 | few
CSVEDPGGLAGDREQFF | TGCAGCGTTGAAGACCCGGGGGGACTAGCGGGAGATAGAGAGCAGTTCTTC | TRBJ2-1 | TRBD2 | TRBV29-1 | few
CASSSRGEQYF | TGTGCCAGCAGCTCACGGGGGGAGCAGTACTTC | TRBJ2-7 | - | TRBV28 | -
CAPAEARLYEQYF | TGTGCCCCGGCGGAGGCACGTCTTTACGAGCAGTACTTC | TRBJ2-7 | - | TRBV30 | few
CASKEQEFEAFF | TGCGCCAGCAAAGAACAGGAATTTGAAGCTTTCTTT | TRBJ1-1 | - | TRBV10-2 | -
CASSIDPGQGLKTQYF | TGTGCCAGTAGTATAGACCCGGGACAGGGACTGAAGACCCAGTACTTC | TRBJ2-5 | TRBD1 | TRBV19 | -
CASSWQGQETQYF | TGCGCCAGCAGCTGGCAGGGACAAGAGACCCAGTACTTC | TRBJ2-5 | - | TRBV5-1 | -
CATSDRSGNPYNEQFF | TGTGCCACCAGTGATCGCAGCGGGAACCCCTACAATGAGCAGTTCTTC | TRBJ2-1 | TRBD2 | TRBV24-1 | few
CASSSGSGMADTQYF | TGTGCCAGCAGCTCGGGTAGCGGGATGGCAGATACGCAGTATTTT | TRBJ2-3 | TRBD2 | TRBV5-8 | -
CASSLPTGGNEQYF | TGTGCCAGCAGCTTACCGACAGGGGGTAACGAGCAGTACTTC | TRBJ2-7 | TRBD1 | TRBV28 | once
CASSPSSGLLNSPLHF | TGTGCCAGCAGCCCCTCCTCGGGACTCTTGAATTCACCCCTCCACTTT | TRBJ1-6 | - | TRBV3-1/TRBV3-2 | -
CASSQGRLAYEQFF | TGTGCCAGCAGCCAAGGGAGGTTAGCGTATGAGCAGTTCTTC | TRBJ2-1 | - | TRBV3-1/TRBV3-2 | -
CASSLFTSGSYEQYF | TGTGCCAGCAGCTTGTTCACTAGCGGATCCTACGAGCAGTACTTC | TRBJ2-7 | TRBD2 | TRBV5-4 | -
CASSLAGTGDYGYTF | TGTGCCAGCAGCTTAGCGGGGACAGGGGACTATGGCTACACCTTC | TRBJ1-2 | TRBD1 | TRBV7-9 | once
CATRTSGRGKETQYF | TGTGCCACCCGGACTAGCGGGAGGGGGAAAGAGACCCAGTACTTC | TRBJ2-5 | TRBD2 | TRBV10-3 | -
CASSFWGQNTGELFF | TGTGCCAGCAGCTTTTGGGGACAGAACACCGGGGAGCTGTTTTTT | TRBJ2-2 | - | TRBV7-2 | -
CASSNWGVEKLFF | TGTGCCAGTAGTAACTGGGGGGTTGAAAAACTGTTTTTT | TRBJ1-4 | - | TRBV19 | -
CASSPTAGLASFPYEQYF | TGCGCCAGCAGCCCTACTGCGGGACTAGCGTCTTTCCCTTACGAGCAGTACTTC | TRBJ2-7 | TRBD2 | TRBV4-3 | once
CASSLDSGRGNEQFF | TGTGCCAGCAGCCTAGACAGCGGTAGGGGGAATGAGCAGTTCTTC | TRBJ2-1 | - | TRBV9 | -
CASSSKAGEVTDTQYF | TGTGCCAGCTCATCCAAAGCGGGAGAAGTCACAGATACGCAGTATTTT | TRBJ2-3 | TRBD2 | TRBV18 | -
CATSRDKGQVYEQYF | TGTGCCACCAGCAGAGATAAGGGACAGGTCTACGAGCAGTACTTC | TRBJ2-7 | TRBD1 | TRBV15 | -
CSVEEEFLGQGSGELFF | TGCAGCGTTGAAGAGGAATTTCTCGGACAGGGATCGGGGGAGCTGTTTTTT | TRBJ2-2 | TRBD1 | TRBV29-1 | once
CASSRLLSGTYNEQFF | TGTGCCAGCAGCCGTCTCCTGAGCGGTACCTACAATGAGCAGTTCTTC | TRBJ2-1 | - | TRBV5-5 | -
CASSVAGGLNTGELFF | TGTGCCAGCAGCGTAGCCGGGGGACTGAACACCGGGGAGCTGTTTTTT | TRBJ2-2 | - | TRBV9 | few
CASSYRAGGFNEQFF | TGTGCCAGCAGCTACAGGGCGGGAGGGTTCAATGAGCAGTTCTTC | TRBJ2-1 | TRBD2 | TRBV13 | -
CASSDPTGTDTQYF | TGTGCCAGCAGTGACCCGACAGGCACAGATACGCAGTATTTT | TRBJ2-3 | - | TRBV6-2/TRBV6-3 | few
CASSGTGGDGYTF | TGTGCCAGCAGCGGGACAGGGGGCGATGGCTACACCTTC | TRBJ1-2 | TRBD1 | TRBV9 | -
CASSFDGGTYNEQFF | TGCGCCAGCAGCTTCGATGGCGGGACCTACAATGAGCAGTTCTTC | TRBJ2-1 | - | TRBV5-1 | -
CASSVGHLNYGYTF | TGTGCCAGTAGTGTAGGACACCTTAACTATGGCTACACCTTC | TRBJ1-2 | - | TRBV19 | -
CASTLRGGDREKLFF | TGTGCCAGCACCCTACGGGGGGGCGATCGGGAAAAACTGTTTTTT | TRBJ1-4 | - | TRBV27 | -
CASSPRVSTEAFF | TGTGCCAGTAGTCCCAGGGTTAGCACTGAAGCTTTCTTT | TRBJ1-1 | - | TRBV19 | -
CASSSPEGGQGVGIADYEQYF | TGTGCCAGCAGTTCACCGGAGGGGGGACAGGGGGTCGGGATAGCGGACTACGAGCAGTACTTC | TRBJ2-7 | TRBD1 | TRBV27 | -
CASSQESGLAGDQETQYF | TGCGCCAGCAGCCAAGAAAGTGGGCTAGCGGGGGACCAAGAGACCCAGTACTTC | TRBJ2-5 | TRBD2 | TRBV4-1 | -
CSASEPGTSGTDTQYF | TGCAGTGCTAGTGAACCCGGGACTAGCGGCACAGATACGCAGTATTTT | TRBJ2-3 | TRBD2 | TRBV20-1 | -
CASSLVRESGANVLTF | TGTGCCAGCAGCTTGGTTCGGGAGTCTGGGGCCAACGTCCTGACTTTC | TRBJ2-6 | - | TRBV5-4 | -
CASSPGTENTGELFF | TGTGCCAGCAGCCCCGGGACAGAGAACACCGGGGAGCTGTTTTTT | TRBJ2-2 | TRBD1 | TRBV7-9 | -
CASSQLETSGRSQYF | TGCGCCAGCAGCCAATTGGAGACTAGCGGGAGAAGTCAGTACTTC | TRBJ2-7 | TRBD2 | TRBV4-1 | few
CATARPQTYEQYF | TGTGCTACAGCCCGACCGCAAACCTACGAGCAGTACTTC | TRBJ2-7 | - | TRBV6-5 | once
CASSSDNNYGYTF | TGTGCCAGCAGTTCGGACAATAACTATGGCTACACCTTC | TRBJ1-2 | - | TRBV6-5 | -
CASSLVRREGHEQFF | TGTGCCAGCAGTTTAGTTAGGCGGGAGGGGCATGAGCAGTTCTTC | TRBJ2-1 | TRBD2 | TRBV27 | -
CASAQTAGNTEAFF | TGCGCCAGCGCACAGACGGCGGGTAACACTGAAGCTTTCTTT | TRBJ1-1 | - | TRBV5-1 | -
CASSLGSINEQFF | TGTGCCAGCAGCTTGGGGAGCATCAATGAGCAGTTCTTC | TRBJ2-1 | - | TRBV5-4 | -
CAYTGGQDSYEQYF | TGTGCCTACACGGGGGGGCAGGACTCCTACGAGCAGTACTTC | TRBJ2-7 | TRBD2 | TRBV7-2 | once